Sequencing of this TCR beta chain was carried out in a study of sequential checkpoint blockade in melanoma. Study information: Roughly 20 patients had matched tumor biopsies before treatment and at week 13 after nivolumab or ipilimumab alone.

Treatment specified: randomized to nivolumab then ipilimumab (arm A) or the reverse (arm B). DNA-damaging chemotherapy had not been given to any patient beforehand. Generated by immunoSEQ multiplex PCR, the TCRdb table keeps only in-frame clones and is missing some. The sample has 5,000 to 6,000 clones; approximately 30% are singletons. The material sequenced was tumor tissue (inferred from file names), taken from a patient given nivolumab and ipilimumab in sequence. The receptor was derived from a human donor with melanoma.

CDR3 in DNA: TGTGCCACCAGCAGAGAAGTAGCGGGAGTCGAGCAGTTCTTC. It encodes CATSREVAGVEQFF. V gene TRBV15 combines with J gene TRBJ2-1; 9 bases align to TRBD2. The germline V gene encodes CDR1 LNHNV and CDR2 YYDKDF (reference sequence). The CDR3 has 14 amino acids. V lost 0 bases, J lost 10 bases, and 4 bases stayed unmatched.